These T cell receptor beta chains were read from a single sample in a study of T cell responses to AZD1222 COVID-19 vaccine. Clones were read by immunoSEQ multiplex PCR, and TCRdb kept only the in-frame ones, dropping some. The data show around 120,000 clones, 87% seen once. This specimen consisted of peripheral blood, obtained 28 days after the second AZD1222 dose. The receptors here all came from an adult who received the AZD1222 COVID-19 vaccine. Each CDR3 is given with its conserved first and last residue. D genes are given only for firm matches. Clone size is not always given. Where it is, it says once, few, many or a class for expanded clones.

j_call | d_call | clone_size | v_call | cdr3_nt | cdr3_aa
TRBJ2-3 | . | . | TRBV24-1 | TGTGCCACCAGTGACTCCAATTGGGCAGATACGCAGTATTTT | CATSDSNWADTQYF
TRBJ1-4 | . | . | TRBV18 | TGTGCCAGCTCACAGACAGCTAATTATGAAAAACTGTTTTTT | CASSQTANYEKLFF
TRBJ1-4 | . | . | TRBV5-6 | TGTGCCAGCAGCTTGGCCGTACGGACTAATGAAAAACTGTTTTTT | CASSLAVRTNEKLFF
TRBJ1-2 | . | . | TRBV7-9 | TGTGCCAGCGAGGGAAACTATGGCTACACCTTC | CASEGNYGYTF
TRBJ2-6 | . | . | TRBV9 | TGTGCCAGCAGCGACGGACGGAACTCTGGGGCCAACGTCCTGACTTTC | CASSDGRNSGANVLTF
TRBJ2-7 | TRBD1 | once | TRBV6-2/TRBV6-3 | TGTGCCAGCAGCCGCACAGGGACAGGATTGGTCTACGAGCAGTACTTC | CASSRTGTGLVYEQYF
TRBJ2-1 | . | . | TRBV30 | TGTGCCTGGAGGGCTAGTCCTAATGAGCAGTTCTTC | CAWRASPNEQFF
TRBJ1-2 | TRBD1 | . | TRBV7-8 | TGTGCCAGCAGCTCCCTTAGGGACAGGGCCCTACTAAACTATGGCTACACCTTC | CASSSLRDRALLNYGYTF
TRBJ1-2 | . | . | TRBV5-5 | TGTGCCAGCAGCTTAAGTCAGGGGAGTAACTATGGCTACACCTTC | CASSLSQGSNYGYTF
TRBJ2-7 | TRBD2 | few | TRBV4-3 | TGCGCCAGCAGCCAAGATCGTGGACTAGCGGGGTCGTACGAGCAGTACTTC | CASSQDRGLAGSYEQYF
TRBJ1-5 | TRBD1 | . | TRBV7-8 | TGTGCCAGCAGCTTAGTCGGGACAGGCTGGGGGCCCCAGCATTTT | CASSLVGTGWGPQHF
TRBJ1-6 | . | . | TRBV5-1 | TGCGCCAGCAGCTTGGAAGGCAGGGCCGGTTCACCCCTCCACTTT | CASSLEGRAGSPLHF
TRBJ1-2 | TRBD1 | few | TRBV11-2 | TGTGCCAGCAGCACCCCGCGCCCGGGACAGGGTAACTATGGCTACACCTTC | CASSTPRPGQGNYGYTF
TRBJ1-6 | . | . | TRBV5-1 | TGCGCCAGCAGCTTGGGGGGGTTTTCACCCCTCCACTTT | CASSLGGFSPLHF
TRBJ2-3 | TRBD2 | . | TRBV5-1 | TGCGCCAGCAGCTTGGGACTAGCCGCAGATACGCAGTATTTT | CASSLGLAADTQYF
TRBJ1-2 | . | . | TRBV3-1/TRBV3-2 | TGTGCCAGCACCTACAGTGGCTTGGGTGGCTACACCTTC | CASTYSGLGGYTF
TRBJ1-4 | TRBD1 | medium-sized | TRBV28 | TGTGCCAGCCGTGAACAGGGGAGTTTAAATGAAAAACTGTTTTTT | CASREQGSLNEKLFF
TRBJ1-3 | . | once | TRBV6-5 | TGTGCCAGCAGCCTCGCGGGCGTAGTTGGAAACACCATATATTTT | CASSLAGVVGNTIYF
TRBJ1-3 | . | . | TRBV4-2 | TGTGCCAGCAGCCAAGAGGGGGCCGATACGAGCTCTGGAAACACCATATATTTT | CASSQEGADTSSGNTIYF
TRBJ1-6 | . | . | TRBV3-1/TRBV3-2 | TGTGCCAGCAGCGCGCGGACGGGCGGCTCCTATAATTCACCCCTCCACTTT | CASSARTGGSYNSPLHF
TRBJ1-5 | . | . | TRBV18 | TGTGCCAGCTCTAGACCAGGGTTTGGTCAGCCCCAGCATTTT | CASSRPGFGQPQHF
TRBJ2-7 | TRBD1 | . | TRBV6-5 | TGTGCCAGCAGGGGACAGAGCTACGAGCAGTACTTC | CASRGQSYEQYF
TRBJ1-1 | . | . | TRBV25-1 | TGTGCCAGCAGTGAGGCGGGACACAAGAACACTGAAGCTTTCTTT | CASSEAGHKNTEAFF
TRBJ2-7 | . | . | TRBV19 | TGTGCCAGTAGTAACTCTCACAATTTCGGGCAGTACTTC | CASSNSHNFGQYF
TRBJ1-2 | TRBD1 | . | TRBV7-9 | TGTGCCAGCGGGACCACGACAGGGCGGAACTATGGCTACACCTTC | CASGTTTGRNYGYTF
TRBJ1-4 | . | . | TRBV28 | TGTGCCAGCAGTGGACACACAGGGCTGGAGGATGAAAAACTGTTTTTT | CASSGHTGLEDEKLFF
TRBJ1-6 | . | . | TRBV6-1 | TGTGCCAGCAGGGAAGGATTTTCAAATTCACCCCTCCACTTT | CASREGFSNSPLHF
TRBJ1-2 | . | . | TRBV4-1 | TGCGCCAGCAGGGGGGCAGGGATCTATGGCTACACCTTC | CASRGAGIYGYTF
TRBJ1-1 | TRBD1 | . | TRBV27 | TGTGCCAGCAGTTTACAGGGGGCCCACACTGAAGCTTTCTTT | CASSLQGAHTEAFF
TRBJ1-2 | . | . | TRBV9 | TGTGCCAGCAGCGAAAGCGAAGTCTATGGCTACACCTTC | CASSESEVYGYTF
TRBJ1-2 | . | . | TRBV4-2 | TGTGCCAGCAGCCAAGATCGCCAGGGGAGGTGGGATGGCTACACCTTC | CASSQDRQGRWDGYTF
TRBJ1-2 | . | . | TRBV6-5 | TGTGCCAGCAGTTATACCGACAGTGGCGGCTATGGCTACACCTTC | CASSYTDSGGYGYTF
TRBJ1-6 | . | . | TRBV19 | TGTGCCAGTAGTATAGTTGAAGTCTCCTATAATTCACCCCTCCACTTT | CASSIVEVSYNSPLHF